This T cell receptor beta chain was sequenced in a study of shared clonotypes between healthy human individuals. The donor population consisted of healthy HIV-negative adults with no recent acute infections or vaccinations. Each sample came from a Caucasian adult donor living in Nashville, Tennessee. Findings and limits, study-wide: For naive CD4 cells, approximately 4.7% of clonotypes were shared across four donors.

V dropped 1 base and J dropped 4; count of bases not matched to a gene: 6. The CDR3 sequence is 16 residues long. Germline lookup yields CDR1 SGHAT and CDR2 FQNNGV. To note about this clone: No antigen is known for it. The same CDR3 arises from other DNA sequences in this sample as well.

A deep-level run was used for the assay. Generated by immunoSEQ multiplex PCR, the TCRdb table keeps only in-frame clones and is missing some. The table shows more than 2,000,000 clones, with about 92% occurring only once. This rearrangement joins TRBV11-2 to TRBJ2-3, with 9 bases lining up with TRBD2. The material sequenced was naive CD4+ T cells sorted from blood. Subset described: CD45RA+ positively selected. The origin of this receptor is a young man in good health. The DNA for the CDR3 is TGTGCCAGCAGCTTAGGGGTTAGCGGGAGCGCAGATACGCAGTATTTT. This encodes CASSLGVSGSADTQYF.